A selection of T cell receptor beta chains follows, all from one sample in a study of cytomegalovirus exposure and HLA in healthy donors. Using immunoSEQ multiplex PCR, the repertoire was profiled, and TCRdb retains in-frame clones only, with some absent. The sample has 200,000 or so clones; 82% are singletons. Input material: PBMCs. Receptor source: a woman between 50 and 59 years old in good health and CMV-seropositive. Both conserved end residues are trimmed from each CDR3.

V | CDR3
TRBV7-2 | ASSLSPLAGGSIQY
TRBV7-8 | ASSLAGGGYEQY
TRBV7-6 | ASSFPVVGTDTQC
TRBV6-6 | ASSYGQGQETQY
TRBV9 | ASSVERVGSNEQF
TRBV10-1 | ASTPDRGGRDTQY
TRBV27 | ASSLLHGQSNTEAF
TRBV5-6 | ASSLATAGGPNIQY
TRBV6-5 | ASSADLGRINEQF
TRBV19 | ASSIDRGSRSGSTKNIQY
TRBV2 | ASKRRSSAEAF
TRBV7-9 | SSSSPGGEQY
TRBV7-9 | ASSFSGVGTDTQY
TRBV7-2 | ASSFTGELGLYEQY
TRBV19 | ASSRDINTGELF
TRBV10-3 | AISVSPGDDNSPLH
TRBV6-5 | ASSYSTGTGANVLT
TRBV5-1 | ASSLALGSSGNTIY
TRBV10-3 | AISDRELETQY
TRBV10-3 | AISEGRGLPDTQY
TRBV10-3 | AISLTSGGSTDTQY
TRBV7-6 | ASSSRTSTDTQY
TRBV11-2 | ASTVGTSGGTQY
TRBV11-2 | ASSPQGARQETQY
TRBV28 | ASSLTRLAKNIQY
TRBV9 | ASSVDGQGVLSTDTQY
TRBV7-3 | ASSQGSGTGANVLT
TRBV5-4 | ASSPVPGQGYEQY
TRBV28 | ASSLKLAYEQY
TRBV5-1 | ASSLEGGPTGELF
TRBV6-5 | ASRGTNSYEQY
TRBV7-2 | ASSNTGYNEQY
TRBV19 | ASSIPSVGEAF
TRBV6-9 | ASSYSVRYWPPGTGELF
TRBV28 | ASSPRGLRRWQF
TRBV28 | ASSHRRSRDNYT
TRBV5-1 | ASSLAGTSLSYNEQF
TRBV6-4 | ASKDSSGGYT
TRBV7-9 | ASRVLAGNTGELF
TRBV5-1 | ASSLGQGAREQY
TRBV5-1 | ASSPRPTGANTEAF
TRBV6-1 | ASSEWTGGVGYT
TRBV27 | ASSWTSGRAGGYYEQF
TRBV6-5 | ASSRGTSGTYEQY
TRBV5-6 | ASSMGTSGAYNEQF
TRBV4-1 | ASSQDRGGAWNIQY
TRBV7-2 | ASSFTGGPSSGNTIY
TRBV28 | ASSLVQWTPQIPTNEKLF
TRBV11-3 | ASSPGPGGWETQY
TRBV7-2 | ASSLAGAGSNQPQH
TRBV5-4 | ASSLVSGQTNTGELF
TRBV14 | ASSQVGITGIGNTIY
TRBV10-3 | AISGQNTEAF
TRBV6-5 | ASSSRYNEQF
TRBV12-2 | ASRPTLQGAKGYT